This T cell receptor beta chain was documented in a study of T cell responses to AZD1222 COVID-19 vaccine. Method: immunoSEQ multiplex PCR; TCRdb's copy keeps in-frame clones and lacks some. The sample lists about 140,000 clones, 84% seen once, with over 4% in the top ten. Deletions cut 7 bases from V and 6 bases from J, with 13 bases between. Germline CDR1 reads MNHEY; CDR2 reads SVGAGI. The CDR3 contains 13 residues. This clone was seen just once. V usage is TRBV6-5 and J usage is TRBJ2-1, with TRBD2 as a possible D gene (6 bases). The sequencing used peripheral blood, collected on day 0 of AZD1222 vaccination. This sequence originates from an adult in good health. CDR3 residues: CASMVRGINEQFF. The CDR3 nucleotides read TGTGCCAGCATGGTCCGGGGGATCAATGAGCAGTTCTTC.